This T cell receptor beta chain derives from a study of blood T cell repertoires in COVID-19 (dated by TCRdb to 2020 to 2022). About the investigation overall: Samples covering the acute and convalescent phases of COVID-19 were provided by collaborators in the United States, Italy and Spain. The material from the prospective study consisted of cDNA or gDNA derived from T cells, B-cell-depleted T cells, or PBMCs. Nearly every sample came with metadata listing a de-identified subject ID, COVID-19 status, age in years and sex. Samples were obtained from the ongoing ImmuneRACE study (first 160 participants) and from about 1,300 subjects provided by 6 global collaborators. Where available, HLA class I and class II types were taken from metadata supplied by the sample provider and were not determined by assay-based typing. Subjects who had been exposed to COVID-19, were actively infected with it, or had recovered from it provided the deeply sampled blood TCRbeta repertoires that made up the dataset. The repertoires were released in a freely available public database meant as a resource for research on the immune response to SARS-CoV-2.

General study outcomes and caveats: The quantity of clinical and demographic metadata differed by source and by participant and was supplied without curation.

Counted from cysteine to phenylalanine, this CDR3 has 16 amino acids. The read is trimmed to its CDR3 DNA, 48 bases read in frame from base 1. V and J lose 0 bases and 0 bases, and a span of 12 bases separates them. Based on the germline V gene, the CDR1 and CDR2 sequences are SGHRS and YFSETQ. TCRbeta CDR3 regions were amplified from genomic DNA by means of the immunoSEQ Assay, a bias-controlled multiplex PCR. Turning to the authors' computational methods: The number of nucleated cells in each sample was estimated by amplification of reference gene primers within the assay. To quantify the absolute abundance of each unique TCRbeta CDR3 rearrangement, sequence reads were collapsed and filtered. For each sample, productive Simpson clonality was calculated as the square root of Simpson's diversity index across productive rearrangements. TCRdb carries this immuneACCESS record with in-frame sequences only. Its versions omit some clonotypes, under half of them owing to an unresolved V gene in the studies checked, with the rest unexplained. D and trimming were read from the DNA, whereas the V and J calls and clone size are those reported in that table. The sample table contains just over 150,000 clones; only one count was recorded for approximately 81% of them. The ten largest account for 3% to 4% of the sample.

On this clone: No cognate antigen has been identified for it. Nothing much larger sits one base from this clone, and base qualities are not available.

Collaborating institutions collected whole blood in K2EDTA tubes following their own protocols. For TCRbeta analysis, collaborator samples were shipped as frozen whole blood, as isolated PBMCs, or as DNA extracted from either sample type. The source of this sequence is a human donor with acute or convalescent COVID-19. The donor label of this sample is uncertain. The specimen sequenced was peripheral blood. The chain is assembled from TRBV5-1 and TRBJ1-1; no D gene is confidently identified. CDR3 reads: CASSLGHSSMNTEAFF. The nucleotides are TGCGCCAGCAGCTTGGGGCACAGTTCGATGAACACTGAAGCTTTCTTT.